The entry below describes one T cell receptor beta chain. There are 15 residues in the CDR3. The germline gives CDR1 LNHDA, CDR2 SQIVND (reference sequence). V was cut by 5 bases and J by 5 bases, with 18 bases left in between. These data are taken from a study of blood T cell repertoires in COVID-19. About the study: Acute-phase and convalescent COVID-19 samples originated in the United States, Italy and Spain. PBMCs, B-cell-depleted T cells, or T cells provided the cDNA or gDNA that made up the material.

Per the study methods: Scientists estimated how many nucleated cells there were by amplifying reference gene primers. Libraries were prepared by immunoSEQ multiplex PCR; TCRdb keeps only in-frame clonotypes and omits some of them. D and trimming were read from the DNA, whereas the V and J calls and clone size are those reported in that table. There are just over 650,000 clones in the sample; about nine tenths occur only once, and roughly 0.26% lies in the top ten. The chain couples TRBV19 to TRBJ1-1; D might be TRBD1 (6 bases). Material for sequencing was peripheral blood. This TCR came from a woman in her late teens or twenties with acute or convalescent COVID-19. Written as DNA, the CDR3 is TGTGCCAGTAGTGGTGGGGGCCTTGGGGAAACTGAAGCTTTCTTT. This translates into CASSGGGLGETEAFF.